One and the same sample provided the 20 T cell receptor beta chains below, sequenced in a study of T cell clonality in common variable immunodeficiency. Notes on the study in general: In common variable immunodeficiency, TCR beta chains reportedly carried fewer deletions and N-nucleotide insertions.

Their antigens remain unidentified. Sequencing was performed with immunoSEQ multiplex PCR; in TCRdb, only in-frame clones are kept and a portion is missing. The repertoire consists of about 23,000 clones, none detected only once. Sequencing used peripheral blood mononuclear cells. Receptor source: a human donor with common variable immunodeficiency.

For this clone: The sequenced fragment ends 3 residues before the CDR3 boundary, so the rest is inferred from the germline J gene. The chain combines TRBV18 with TRBJ1-1; D not resolved. The germline V gene has CDR1 KGHSH and CDR2 LQKENI. The CDR3 has 12 amino acids. V dropped 1 base and J dropped 6 bases, with 6 bases sitting between them. Partial CDR3 DNA: TGTGCCAGCTCACCACGCGGGGCTGAA. Protein: CASSPRGAE. The entire CDR3 reads CASSPRGAEAFF. Full variable domain (rest looked up from reference TRBV18 and TRBJ1-1): NAGVMQNPRHLVRRRGQEARLRCSPMKGHSHVYWYRQLPEEGLKFMVYLQKENIIDESGMPKERFSAEFPKEGPSILRIQQVVRGDSAAYFCASSPRGAEAFFGQGTRLTVV.

Many counts were recorded for this clone. Read coverage stops 3 residues before the CDR3 terminus; the germline J gene supplies the remainder. V usage is TRBV5-1 and J usage is TRBJ2-7; TRBD2 agrees at 7 bases. The CDR3 is made up of 14 amino acids. From germline, CDR1 is SGHRS and CDR2 YFSETQ. V trimming: 2 bases; J trimming: 0 bases; junction bases outside the gene matches: 2. The CDR3 bases that were read are TGCGCCAGCAGCTTTGGGGGGGTCTCCTACGAG. Its protein is CASSFGGVSYE. The entire CDR3 reads CASSFGGVSYEQYF.

Remarks on this clone: The read halts 3 residues ahead of the CDR3 end, with the missing end drawn from the germline J gene. The J gene is TRBJ1-1, the V gene TRBV18, with D perhaps TRBD1 (5 bases). V lost 4 bases, J lost 6 bases, and 15 bases lay in between. The CDR3 runs to 14 residues. Looked up from germline, CDR1 is KGHSH and CDR2 is LQKENI. CDR3 DNA (partial): TGTGCCAGCTCACTGGTGGGGGGTGAGGCTGAA. Protein product: CASSLVGGEAE. The CDR3 in full is CASSLVGGEAEAFF.

In its sample, this clone was seen a few times. The DNA ends 3 residues before the CDR3 does, and the rest of the CDR3 is filled in from the germline J gene. The chain combines TRBV19 with TRBJ2-1, with 9 bases lining up with TRBD2. The CDR3 runs 16 residues. J lost 6 bases, V lost 3 bases, and 9 bases had no gene match. From germline, CDR1 is LNHDA and CDR2 SQIVND (reference sequence). Partial CDR3 DNA: TGTGCCAGTAGTATGGCTAGCGGGGCCGCGGGCAATGAG. Residues: CASSMASGAAGNE. The entire CDR3 protein is CASSMASGAAGNEQFF.

The table lists this clone with many counts. The sequenced CDR3 bases are TGTGCCAGCAGTGAAGCGCTTCAGGGGGTCGGGACC. Its translation is CASSEALQGVGT. The CDR3 in its entirety is CASSEALQGVGTQYF. J is TRBJ2-5 and V is TRBV6-1; TRBD1 matches at 7 bases. The read terminates 3 residues ahead of where the CDR3 ends, so the germline J gene completes it. Trimming at V came to 0 bases and at J to 7 bases, leaving 8 bases not matched to a gene. This CDR3 has 15 residues. Germline V gives CDR1 MNHNS, CDR2 SASEGT.

As for this clone: The read halts 3 residues ahead of the CDR3 end, with the missing end drawn from the germline J gene. The chain carries TRBV7-9 and TRBJ2-7; TRBD1 might be the D (6 bases). The CDR3 covers 14 residues. Trimming left V 5 bases short and J 3 bases short, with 14 bases between. The germline V gene encodes CDR1 SEHNR and CDR2 FQNEAQ (reference sequence). CDR3 DNA, as far as it was read: TGTGCCAGCAGCAAGCCGGGACATAACTACGAG. Translation gives CASSKPGHNYE. In full, the CDR3 is CASSKPGHNYEQYF.

A remark on this clone: The read comes to an end 3 residues before the CDR3 does, leaving the germline J gene to fill in the end. This rearrangement joins TRBV2 to TRBJ1-5; 8 bases match TRBD1. CDR1 is SNHLY and CDR2 is FYNNEI in the germline V gene. With 5 bases clipped from V and 5 bases from J, the junction kept 8 bases outside the gene matches. This CDR3 has 15 amino acids. Incomplete CDR3 DNA: TGTGCCAGCAGTCACTCAGGGGGCAGAGATCAGCCC. Its protein is CASSHSGGRDQP. The CDR3, in full, reads CASSHSGGRDQPQHF.

Of note for this clone: Sequencing ends 3 residues short of the CDR3 end; the germline J gene provides the rest. The chain is built from TRBV7-8 and TRBJ2-7; 8 bases fit TRBD2. There are 14 residues in the CDR3. Germline V gene data show CDR1 as SGHVS and CDR2 as FQNEAQ. The trim removed 5 bases at V and 3 bases at J, leaving 6 bases unmatched. This chain's CDR3 is CASSGTSGDYEQYF. CDR3 DNA (partial): TGTGCCAGCAGCGGCACTAGCGGTGACTACGAG. Combining the CDR3 with reference TRBV7-8 and TRBJ2-7 gives the whole variable domain GAGVSQSPRYKVAKRGQDVALRCDPISGHVSLFWYQQALGQGPEFLTYFQNEAQLDKSGLPSDRFFAERPEGSVSTLKIQRTQQEDSAVYLCASSGTSGDYEQYFGPGTRLTVT.

This clone was detected many times. The read is 3 residues too short to cover the CDR3 end, so that end is filled in from the germline J gene. V gene TRBV7-2 combines with J gene TRBJ2-1; 12 bases match TRBD1. Germline CDR1 and CDR2: SGHTA and FQGNSA. This CDR3 has 13 amino acids. Unmatched junction bases numbered 2, after V lost 6 bases and J lost 8 bases. CDR3 DNA, as far as it was read: TGTGCCAGCAGACGGGACAGGGGGCATGAG. Its protein is CASRRDRGHE. The entire CDR3 sequence reads CASRRDRGHEQFF.

Many counts were recorded for this clone. The read ends 3 residues early relative to the CDR3; the germline J gene fills the gap. The chain recombines TRBV19 with TRBJ2-1, with TRBD1 identical over 9 bases. This CDR3 region has 16 residues. V shed 5 bases, J shed 5 bases, and the junction held 10 bases outside the gene matches. Germline lookup yields CDR1 LNHDA and CDR2 SQIVND (reference sequence). The DNA read from the CDR3 is TGTGCCAGTAGTGCCTTGACAGGGGGATCAAACAATGAG. Protein product: CASSALTGGSNNE. The entire CDR3 reads CASSALTGGSNNEQFF.

This clone was detected a few times. The CDR3 goes on 3 residues after the read ends, and that part is filled in from the germline J gene. The chain employs TRBV6-2 or TRBV6-3 and TRBJ1-2, with TRBD1 as a possible D gene (6 bases). The CDR3 spans 13 residues. Trimming removed 5 bases from V and 4 bases from J, with 11 bases in between. From germline, CDR1 is MNHEY and CDR2 SVGEGT. The CDR3 sequence is CASSPAQGYGYTF. CDR3 DNA (partial): TGTGCCAGCAGTCCCGCACAGGGCTATGGC.

On this clone itself: The read ends 3 residues early relative to the CDR3; the germline J gene fills the gap. The gene calls are TRBV20-1 and TRBJ2-7; TRBD2 matches at 11 bases. Germline V gives CDR1 DFQATT, CDR2 SNEGSKA (reference sequence). The CDR3 totals 16 residues. J lost 3 bases, V lost 5 bases, and 12 bases had no gene match. CDR3 bases read: TGCAGTGCTCTTTCGGGACTAGCGGAAACTTACTACGAG. Translating gives CSALSGLAETYYE. The entire CDR3 is CSALSGLAETYYEQYF.

This clone turned up a few times. The read gets to within 3 residues of the CDR3 end, and the germline J gene fills in the rest. The J gene is TRBJ2-1, the V gene TRBV7-9, with 8 bases that match TRBD2. The CDR3 has 13 residues. The ends lost 2 bases at V and 9 bases at J; junction bases unmatched: 3. Germline V gene lookup returns CDR1 SEHNR and CDR2 FQNEAQ (reference sequence). CDR3 DNA (partial): TGTGCCAGCAGCTTATTTGCGGGGGGTGAG. It is translated as CASSLFAGGE. The full CDR3 is CASSLFAGGEQFF.

This clone was seen repeatedly, ten times or more. Sequencing ends 3 residues short of the CDR3 end; the germline J gene provides the rest. This chain joins TRBV5-1 and TRBJ1-5, with 7 bases that match TRBD1. This CDR3 contains 15 residues. Germline V CDR1 and CDR2: SGHRS, YFSETQ. J lost 4 bases, V lost 0 bases, and 4 bases had no gene match. Incomplete CDR3 DNA: TGCGCCAGCAGCTTGGCCGGGACAGAGAATCAGCCC. This translates into CASSLAGTENQP. From start to end, the CDR3 is CASSLAGTENQPQHF.

This clone was seen a few times. CDR3 amino acids: CASPGQLSNQPQHF. The part of the CDR3 DNA that was read is TGCGCCAGCCCGGGACAGTTGAGCAATCAGCCC. This chain connects TRBV5-1 to TRBJ1-5, with TRBD1 matching over 7 bases. Read sequence stops 3 residues before the CDR3 end, and the germline J gene provides the missing end. Germline V lookup: CDR1 SGHRS, CDR2 YFSETQ. Trimming removed 7 bases from V and 1 base from J; junction bases left unmatched: 5. The CDR3 has 14 amino acids.

There are many counts of this clone. Read coverage stops 3 residues before the CDR3 terminus; the germline J gene supplies the remainder. The genes are TRBV6-1 and TRBJ2-7, with a weak D call TRBD1 (6 bases). V was pared by 5 bases and J by 4 bases, with 15 bases between. This CDR3 comprises 14 residues. CDR1 and CDR2 (germline): MNHNS, SASEGT. The sequenced CDR3 bases are TGTGCCAGCAGTAAAGGGGGTAGCGAGTACGAG. This sequence encodes CASSKGGSEYE. The full CDR3 is CASSKGGSEYEQYF.

Comment on this clone: The CDR3 extends 3 residues past the end of the read, so its final part is completed from the germline J gene. The rearrangement joins TRBV2 to TRBJ1-1, with TRBD1 as a possible D gene (5 bases). The germline gives CDR1 SNHLY, CDR2 FYNNEI. V lost 6 bases and J lost 5, with 16 bases in between. The CDR3 covers 14 residues. The covered CDR3 bases are TGTGCCAGCAGGGATGAGGGGAAGGGAACTGAA. Protein sequence: CASRDEGKGTE. Given in full, the CDR3 is CASRDEGKGTEAFF. Based on the CDR3 plus reference TRBV2 and TRBJ1-1, the full variable domain is EPEVTQTPSHQVTQMGQEVILRCVPISNHLYFYWYRQILGQKVEFLVSFYNNEISEKSEIFDDQFSVERPDGSNFTLKIRSTKLEDSAMYFCASRDEGKGTEAFFGQGTRLTVV.

The sample holds many counts of this clone. The CDR3 end lies 3 residues beyond the end of the read and is filled in from the germline J gene. V and J are TRBV20-1 and TRBJ1-1, with 7 bases lining up with TRBD1. The V gene end was trimmed by 5 bases and the J gene end by 5 bases; junction bases not matched to a gene: 8. The CDR3 runs to 13 residues. Germline CDR1 DFQATT, CDR2 SNEGSKA (reference sequence). CDR3: CSAERGRGTEAFF. The CDR3 bases that were read are TGCAGTGCTGAAAGAGGCAGGGGGACTGAA.

This clone appeared many times. The read terminates 3 residues ahead of where the CDR3 ends, so the germline J gene completes it. The chain uses TRBV28 and TRBJ1-2, with no clear D. This CDR3 contains 13 residues. Germline CDR1 MDHEN, CDR2 SYDVKM. Between the trimmed V and J ends, which lost 6 bases and 3 bases, there was a span of 11 bases. The chain's CDR3 is CASRVPLDYGYTF. The DNA read from the CDR3 is TGTGCCAGCAGGGTCCCACTTGACTATGGC.

Remarks on this clone: The CDR3 goes on 3 residues after the read ends, and that part is filled in from the germline J gene. The chain combines TRBV2 with TRBJ2-6; D not resolved. The CDR3 is made up of 15 amino acids. Germline CDR1 is SNHLY and CDR2 is FYNNEI. Trimming pared 1 base from V and 2 bases from J, leaving 6 bases between. CDR3 loop: CASSEVRAGANVLTF. CDR3 DNA (partial): TGTGCCAGCAGTGAAGTCCGGGCTGGGGCCAACGTC. The whole variable domain, remainder taken from reference TRBV2 and TRBJ2-6, is EPEVTQTPSHQVTQMGQEVILRCVPISNHLYFYWYRQILGQKVEFLVSFYNNEISEKSEIFDDQFSVERPDGSNFTLKIRSTKLEDSAMYFCASSEVRAGANVLTFGAGSRLTVL.